This TCR beta chain was sequenced for a study of blood T cell repertoires in COVID-19 (dated by TCRdb to 2020 to 2022). Regarding the complete study: Collaborator samples came from the United States, Italy and Spain and covered acute and convalescent phases of COVID-19. The prospective study material was composed of cDNA or gDNA derived from T cells, B-cell-depleted T cells, or PBMCs. Nearly every sample came with metadata listing a de-identified subject ID, COVID-19 status, age in years and sex. Where available, HLA class I and class II types were taken from metadata supplied by the sample provider and were not determined by assay-based typing. The samples were drawn from the first 160 participants of the ongoing ImmuneRACE study and from under 1,500 subjects provided by 6 global collaborators. The repertoires were released in a freely available public database meant as a resource for research on the immune response to SARS-CoV-2. Subjects who had been exposed to COVID-19, were actively infected with it, or had recovered from it provided the deeply sampled blood TCRbeta repertoires that made up the dataset. Results the study describes overall, beyond this receptor: The amount of clinical and demographic metadata varied by source and participant and was provided uncurated.

CDR1 and CDR2 (MNHEY, SMNVEV) derive from the germline V gene (reference sequence). The V end loses 6 bases and the J end loses 1 base, and a stretch of 10 bases separates them. From the cysteine up to the phenylalanine, the CDR3 has a length of 15 residues. Of all the DNA, just the CDR3 is kept, 45 bases in frame from base 1. TCRbeta CDR3 regions were amplified from genomic DNA using the immunoSEQ Assay, a bias-controlled multiplex PCR. In the original analysis: The number of nucleated cells in each sample was estimated by amplification of reference gene primers within the assay. To quantify the absolute abundance of each unique TCRbeta CDR3 rearrangement, sequence reads were collapsed and filtered. For each sample, productive Simpson clonality was calculated as the square root of Simpson's diversity index across productive rearrangements. Held by TCRdb, this immuneACCESS table contains in-frame sequences only and omits some clones. Under half of the omission traces to an unresolved V gene where checked; the cause of the rest is unknown. V, J and clone size were drawn from that table, and D and trimming were deduced from the DNA. The sample has 270,000 or so clones on record, about 89% of them singletons. The ten largest account for less than 3% of the sample.

Enrolling through a virtual design, the prospective study's participants ranged in age from roughly 18 to 90 years and lived across some 23 United States geographic areas. In the prospective study, cohorts were assigned on the basis of participant-reported clinical history obtained from a screening survey and a study questionnaire. Recovered participants in ImmuneRACE Cohort 3 were defined as having two consecutive negative NP/OP PCR tests, clearance from a healthcare professional, or resolution of symptoms. Mobile phlebotomists in the prospective study collected whole blood, serum and a nasopharyngeal or oropharyngeal swab from every participant. Participants in the prospective study had the option to provide additional blood draws and questionnaires over a roughly 2-month period. Before DNA extraction, blood samples from the prospective study were shipped at room temperature or frozen. The count of this clone is one. Its antigen target is currently unknown. No qualities accompany the bases; no much larger clone lies one base away.

The receptor was derived from a woman younger than 30 who had recovered from COVID-19. Sequenced: PBMCs or T cells enriched from blood (not recorded which). This chain is built from TRBV27 and TRBJ1-6; the D gene assignment is ambiguous. The bases read TGTGCCAGCAGCCAAAAAGCGTCCTATAATTCACCCCTCCACTTT. This sequence encodes CASSQKASYNSPLHF.